This T cell receptor (beta chain) appears in the sequencing data of a study of cytomegalovirus exposure and HLA in healthy donors. Across the study: The approximately 120 validation repertoires were reported in a later analysis to have been generated on the same platform as the approximately 700 first-cohort repertoires.

The germline V and J ends were trimmed by 2 bases and 6 bases, with 10 bases remaining between them. The CDR3 is made up of 13 amino acids. CDR1 is SGHTA, CDR2 FQGTGA, per germline. Comment on this clone: Its cognate antigen is unknown.

Sequencing used immunoSEQ multiplex PCR; TCRdb keeps in-frame clones, though not all of them. Of tens of thousands of clones listed, about 93% were seen once; the top ten hold 0.6% to 0.8%. Whole-study findings and limits: Reportedly, diagnosis of cytomegalovirus status by the classifier showed high specificity and sensitivity. The study listed roughly 150 cytomegalovirus-associated TCR beta chains. Rare TCR sequences dominated, though some public TCRs recurred in many donors.

Sequenced sample: PBMCs. The sequence came from a woman between 18 and 29 years old in good health and CMV-seronegative. V and J are TRBV7-3 and TRBJ1-2; D is possibly TRBD1 (5 bases). The CDR3 nucleotides are TGTGCCAGCAGCTTAGGGGGGACCAATGGCTACACCTTC. As protein: CASSLGGTNGYTF. The full variable domain, in which reference TRBV7-3 and TRBJ1-2 provide the parts outside the CDR3, is GAGVSQTPSNKVTEKGKYVELRCDPISGHTALYWYRQSLGQGPEFLIYFQGTGAADDSGLPNDRFFAVRPEGSVSTLKIQRTERGDSAVYLCASSLGGTNGYTFGSGTRLTVV.